A single sample gave rise to the 24 T cell receptor beta chains below, sequenced in a study of T cells in Graves' hyperthyroidism and ophthalmopathy. TCR beta CDR3 regions were amplified from RNA transcripts. HTBI primers were employed in a first-round RT-PCR of the TCR CDR3. TCRdb processed the multiplex PCR reads anew with MiXCR; each CDR3 protein has one entry. This sample yields about 400,000 distinct CDR3 sequences, of which 25% are seen a single time; over 70% belongs to the top ten. Sequences were obtained from blood. The receptors shown here come from a man aged 50 or older with Graves' hyperthyroidism.

This chain uses TRBV20-1 with TRBJ1-1; a possible D gene is TRBD1 (6 bases). The CDR3 runs to 12 residues. Germline V CDR1 and CDR2: DFQATT, SNEGSKA (reference sequence). V was cut by 0 bases and J by 6 bases, with 8 bases left in between. Here the CDR3 DNA reads TGCAGTGCTAGAGAGGGGGCCGCTGAAGCTTTCTTT. It translates to CSAREGAAEAFF.

This clonotype was recorded many times. This chain joins TRBV12-3 or TRBV12-4 and TRBJ2-7; D is unclear. V lost 4 bases, J lost 1 base, and 11 bases lay in between. The length of the CDR3 is 14 residues. The DNA for the CDR3 is TGTGCCAGCAGTTCTCTGTCTGAGTCCTACGAGCAGTACTTC. Protein sequence: CASSSLSESYEQYF.

This clonotype was seen more than once but under ten times. The rearrangement joins TRBV20-1 to TRBJ2-1; TRBD2 aligns across 11 bases. The CDR3 spans 15 residues. The germline CDR1 and CDR2 sequences are DFQATT and SNEGSKA (reference sequence). Trimming cost V 4 bases and J 7 bases; bases outside gene matches: 9. CDR3 sequence reads: CSATSLAGGQNEQFF. CDR3 DNA sequence: TGCAGTGCTACTTCCCTAGCGGGAGGACAGAATGAGCAGTTCTTC.

The chain recombines TRBV20-1 with TRBJ2-1, with 7 positions matching TRBD2. The DNA end is a closer match to TRBJ2-7, so the J assignment may be wrong. Germline V gives CDR1 DFQATT, CDR2 SNEGSKA (reference sequence). The CDR3 is 15 residues long. The CDR3 DNA reads as TGCAGTGCTCCCACTAGCGCGAGCTCCTACAATGAGCAGTACTTC. The encoded protein is CSAPTSASSYNEQYF.

This clonotype was found many times. V and J are TRBV6-2 or TRBV6-3 and TRBJ2-1; D perhaps matches TRBD2 (5 bases). Between the trimmed V and J ends, which lost 5 bases and 5 bases, there was a span of 16 bases. Looked up from germline, CDR1 is MNHEY and CDR2 is SVGEGT. The CDR3 runs to 15 residues. The CDR3: CASSPSGIHHNEQFF. CDR3 sequence (DNA): TGTGCCAGCAGTCCGAGCGGCATTCACCACAATGAGCAGTTCTTC.

This clonotype occurred a few times. V and J are TRBV7-8 and TRBJ2-5; tentatively, D is TRBD1 (5 bases). Germline values: CDR1 SGHVS, CDR2 FQNEAQ. The CDR3 contains 16 residues. The germline V and J ends were trimmed by 0 bases and 4 bases, with 15 bases remaining between them. The CDR3 DNA is TGTGCCAGCAGCTTAGCTGGGCAGGGCCCCCGAGAGACCCAGTACTTC. Its protein is CASSLAGQGPRETQYF.

The CDR3 region is CASSGGYSPGETQYF. DNA of the CDR3: TGTGCCAGCAGTGGGGGATACTCTCCCGGGGAGACCCAGTACTTC. The chain carries TRBV6-1 and TRBJ2-5; the D is unclear. Trimming cost V 4 bases and J 5 bases, with 17 bases left between them. The CDR3 sequence is 15 residues long. Germline V gene lookup returns CDR1 MNHNS and CDR2 SASEGT.

The sample holds a few counts of this clonotype. The J gene is TRBJ2-5, the V gene TRBV6-2 or TRBV6-3; TRBD2 is a possible D gene (6 bases). V dropped 6 bases and J dropped 2 bases, with 16 bases sitting between them. The V gene's germline CDR1 is MNHEY and CDR2 SVGEGT. This CDR3 is built from 15 residues. The CDR3 protein is CASRTPGLGQETQYF. In nucleotides, the CDR3 is TGTGCCAGCAGAACGCCGGGACTTGGACAAGAGACCCAGTACTTC.

This clonotype was recorded many times. The chain links TRBV3-1 to TRBJ1-1; the D is unclear. The CDR3 length is 15 residues. Germline CDR1 reads LGHDT; CDR2 reads YNNKEL (reference sequence). V dropped 1 base and J dropped 1 base, with 10 bases sitting between them. Here the CDR3 DNA reads TGTGCCAGCAGCCAAGTGGTGGGCGGGAACACTGAAGCTTTCTTT. It specifies CASSQVVGGNTEAFF.

A note on this clonotype: A much more abundant neighbour one base away suggests this may be a read error. The chain has TRBV28 and TRBJ2-7; TRBD2 might be the D (5 bases). The DNA matches TRBJ2-1 better at its end, which makes the J call doubtful. Looked up from germline, CDR1 is MDHEN and CDR2 is SYDVKM. The CDR3 is 13 residues long. The CDR3 DNA follows: TGTGTCAGCAGCGGTAGGTTAGTCGATGAGCAGTTCTTC. As protein: CVSSGRLVDEQFF.

V gene TRBV19 combines with J gene TRBJ1-5, with 12 bases that match TRBD1. J gave up 9 bases and V 8 bases, and 8 bases lay outside the gene matches. This CDR3 comprises 14 residues. Germline loops: CDR1 LNHDA, CDR2 SQIVND (reference sequence). CDR3 sequence reads: CASRPGTGGRPQHF. CDR3 bases: TGTGCCAGTCGACCCGGGACAGGGGGCCGGCCCCAGCATTTT.

V and J are TRBV6-1 and TRBJ2-1; 12 bases are a match to TRBD2. Germline CDR1 MNHNS, CDR2 SASEGT. V trimming: 3 bases; J trimming: 7 bases; junction bases outside the gene matches: 7. There are 16 residues in the CDR3. The DNA of the CDR3 is TGTGCCAGCAGTGAGCGCCCTAGCGGGAGGGGAAATGAGCAGTTCTTC. Translated: CASSERPSGRGNEQFF.

This clonotype was counted a single time. The chain carries TRBV9 and TRBJ2-1, with D tentatively TRBD2 (5 bases). Between the trimmed V and J ends, which lost 2 bases and 12 bases, there was a span of 18 bases. The CDR3 consists of 14 residues. Per the germline V gene, CDR1 is SGDLS and CDR2 is YYNGEE. CDR3 residues: CASSVGSSPFGQFF. The CDR3 DNA reads TGTGCCAGCAGCGTGGGGAGCAGTCCCTTCGGGCAGTTCTTC.

This clonotype was recorded a few times. This sequence joins TRBV2 and TRBJ2-1; 11 bases align to TRBD1. Trimming removed 7 bases from V and 6 bases from J; junction bases left unmatched: 5. This CDR3 comprises 14 residues. CDR1 SNHLY and CDR2 FYNNEI come from the germline V gene. The CDR3 DNA is TGTGCCAGCAAAGGACAGGGGGCGAGCAATGAGCAGTTCTTC. It specifies CASKGQGASNEQFF.

This clonotype appeared a few times. The chain couples TRBV29-1 to TRBJ2-1; 10 bases align to TRBD1. The V gene end was trimmed by 2 bases and the J gene end by 0 bases; junction bases not matched to a gene: 4. The CDR3 is made up of 16 amino acids. Germline loops: CDR1 SQVTM, CDR2 ANQGSEA. Written as DNA, the CDR3 is TGCAGCGTTGAAACGGGACAGGGGAGCTCCTACAATGAGCAGTTCTTC. This sequence encodes CSVETGQGSSYNEQFF.

The genes are TRBV19 and TRBJ1-1, with 8 bases aligning to TRBD1. There are 14 residues in the CDR3. V shed 6 bases and J 4 bases; nucleotides not matched to a gene: 7. The germline gives CDR1 LNHDA, CDR2 SQIVND (reference sequence). The CDR3 loop is CASSRSQGVTEAFF. CDR3 coding DNA: TGTGCCAGTAGCAGATCACAGGGGGTCACTGAAGCTTTCTTT.

The genes are TRBV6-2 or TRBV6-3 and TRBJ1-5, with D hard to call. The CDR3 sequence is 13 residues long. Germline-derived CDR1 and CDR2 are MNHEY and SVGEGT. The V gene lost 6 bases and the J gene lost 3 bases, with 9 bases spanning the gap. The CDR3 region is CASRMDPNQPQHF. The CDR3 DNA follows: TGTGCCAGCAGGATGGATCCCAATCAGCCCCAGCATTTT.

This clonotype was seen a handful of times. The chain recombines TRBV10-3 with TRBJ2-7, with unresolved D. Germline-derived CDR1 and CDR2 are ENHRY and SYGVKD. The CDR3 length is 12 residues. Trimming removed 3 bases at V and 2 bases at J, with 5 bases between. CDR3 residues: CAISDPAYEQYF. CDR3 sequence (DNA): TGTGCCATCAGTGACCCAGCCTACGAGCAGTACTTC.

This clonotype was observed a few times. This sequence joins TRBV15 and TRBJ2-1; D may be TRBD2 (6 bases). In germline, CDR1 is LNHNV, CDR2 YYDKDF (reference sequence). V lost 1 base, J lost 7 bases, and 17 bases lay in between. The CDR3 sequence is 16 residues long. CDR3 in DNA: TGTGCCACCAGCAGAGTCATGGAGGGCCCGGGGAATGAGCAGTTCTTC. Translating gives CATSRVMEGPGNEQFF.

This clonotype was counted a few times. This rearrangement joins TRBV5-1 to TRBJ2-1, with D unresolved. Trimming shortened V by 0 bases and J by 8 bases, and 15 bases separated the two germline ends. The CDR3 totals 15 residues. The germline gives CDR1 SGHRS, CDR2 YFSETQ. The CDR3 loop is CASSLARGFHDEQFF. For the CDR3, the DNA is TGCGCCAGCAGCTTGGCCCGAGGATTCCACGATGAGCAGTTCTTC.

In DNA form, the CDR3 reads TGTGCCAGCAGCCCACACAGGGATAGCAATCAGCCCCAGCATTTT. The encoded protein is CASSPHRDSNQPQHF. The chain joins TRBV6-1 to TRBJ1-5; tentatively, D is TRBD1 (6 bases). V lost 6 bases to trimming and J lost 0 bases, with 12 bases between them. The CDR3 has 15 amino acids. Germline values: CDR1 MNHNS, CDR2 SASEGT.

This clonotype was observed a few times. J is TRBJ1-3 and V is TRBV9; perhaps TRBD1 as D (6 bases). Germline assignment: CDR1 SGDLS and CDR2 YYNGEE. V lost 2 bases and J lost 4, with 19 bases in between. This CDR3 has 17 amino acids. CDR3 sequence (DNA): TGTGCCAGCAGCGTTGGTTTAAATGTTGGGGGCGGAAACACCATATATTTT. Its translation: CASSVGLNVGGGNTIYF.

This chain joins TRBV2 and TRBJ2-1; 10 positions match TRBD2. V shed 0 bases, J shed 7 bases, and the junction held 12 bases outside the gene matches. CDR1 and CDR2 from the germline V gene are SNHLY and FYNNEI. This CDR3 region has 18 residues. Here the CDR3 reads CASSEAAPTSGTGNEQFF. The DNA of the CDR3 is TGTGCCAGCAGTGAAGCCGCACCTACTAGCGGGACGGGGAATGAGCAGTTCTTC.

This clonotype was seen a few times. The chain uses TRBV6-1 and TRBJ2-4, with 7 bases identical to TRBD1. Germline loops: CDR1 MNHNS, CDR2 SASEGT. V lost 7 bases to trimming and J lost 6 bases; unmatched junction nucleotides: 6. The CDR3 runs 13 residues. CDR3 DNA: TGTGCCAGCACCCTAGCAGGGGGAAACATTCAGTACTTC. It is translated as CASTLAGGNIQYF.